This T cell receptor (beta chain) was identified during a study of siplizumab effects on memory and regulatory T cells. Germline CDR1 reads MNHEY; CDR2 reads SVGAGI. The V end was cut by 3 bases, the J end by 6 bases, with 17 bases between. This CDR3 is 16 amino acids long. Profiling relied on immunoSEQ multiplex PCR, and the TCRdb table lists in-frame clones only, not all of them. The table records around 100,000 clones, roughly 93% of them present only once. Input material: Tregs sorted from blood. The TCR comes from a human donor in good health. The chain has TRBV6-5 and TRBJ1-4, with D possibly TRBD1 on 5 matching bases. The CDR3 loop is CASSYTRAGLYEKLFF. Here the CDR3 DNA reads TGTGCCAGCAGTTATACAAGGGCAGGGTTGTATGAAAAACTGTTTTTT.